A selection of T cell receptor beta chains follows, all from one sample in a study of cytomegalovirus exposure and HLA in healthy donors. Profiling relied on immunoSEQ multiplex PCR, and the TCRdb table lists in-frame clones only, not all of them. The sample lists about 130,000 clones, around 82% seen once, with under 2% in the top ten. Material for sequencing was PBMCs. These receptor sequences come from a boy younger than 18 in good health and CMV-seronegative. Both conserved end residues are part of each CDR3. The D gene is left open where the match is weak. Clone size, where shown, is once, few, many, or a class for clones that have expanded.

CDR3 DNA: TGTGCCAGCAGCCAAGTCACAGGGTCACCCCTCCACTTT
CDR3 protein: CASSQVTGSPLHF
V gene: TRBV14
J gene: TRBJ1-6
clone size: .
D gene: .

CDR3 DNA: TGTGCCAGCAGCGACCCGACAGGAGACTCTGGAAACACCATATATTTT
CDR3 protein: CASSDPTGDSGNTIYF
V gene: TRBV5-4
J gene: TRBJ1-3
clone size: .
D gene: .

CDR3 DNA: TGTGCCAGCAGTCCCGGGGGGGGGTGGGAAAAACTGTTTTTT
CDR3 protein: CASSPGGGWEKLFF
V gene: TRBV6-1
J gene: TRBJ1-4
clone size: .
D gene: .

CDR3 DNA: TGCGCCAGCAGCCGCGGCAGGGGCCTCGGGGAGCTGTTTTTT
CDR3 protein: CASSRGRGLGELFF
V gene: TRBV4-1
J gene: TRBJ2-2
clone size: .
D gene: .

CDR3 DNA: TGTGCCAGCAGCCGAGGGAGCGGGAGTTTTGAGCAGTTCTTC
CDR3 protein: CASSRGSGSFEQFF
V gene: TRBV7-2
J gene: TRBJ2-1
clone size: .
D gene: TRBD2

CDR3 DNA: TGTGCCAGCAGCTTCCTTCTAGCGGGGGGGCCCTCCGGGGAGCTGTTTTTT
CDR3 protein: CASSFLLAGGPSGELFF
V gene: TRBV7-6
J gene: TRBJ2-2
clone size: .
D gene: TRBD2

CDR3 DNA: TGTGCCAGCAGCTTCTCAGCGGGGAGACAAGAGACCCAGTACTTC
CDR3 protein: CASSFSAGRQETQYF
V gene: TRBV5-4
J gene: TRBJ2-5
clone size: .
D gene: TRBD2

CDR3 DNA: TGCAGCGTTAGCTTCCGTCTCGATCCCTACGAGCAGTACTTC
CDR3 protein: CSVSFRLDPYEQYF
V gene: TRBV29-1
J gene: TRBJ2-7
clone size: .
D gene: .

CDR3 DNA: TGCGCCAGCAGCCAAGAACCCACGGCTGGAAACACCATATATTTT
CDR3 protein: CASSQEPTAGNTIYF
V gene: TRBV4-1
J gene: TRBJ1-3
clone size: .
D gene: .

CDR3 DNA: TGTGCCAGCAGCGAACTTTCGACAGGGGTTAATGAGCAGTTCTTC
CDR3 protein: CASSELSTGVNEQFF
V gene: TRBV9
J gene: TRBJ2-1
clone size: .
D gene: TRBD1

CDR3 DNA: TGTGCCAGCAAGGCGGCTTCCGATCAGCCCCAGCATTTT
CDR3 protein: CASKAASDQPQHF
V gene: TRBV6-1
J gene: TRBJ1-5
clone size: .
D gene: .

CDR3 DNA: TGTGCCAGCAGTTCTAATCGGCAGGGGGCTTTTGGAGGCTACACCTTC
CDR3 protein: CASSSNRQGAFGGYTF
V gene: TRBV6-4
J gene: TRBJ1-2
clone size: .
D gene: TRBD1

CDR3 DNA: TGTGCCAGCAGCTTAATCTGGGGAGTGACTAATGAAAAACTGTTTTTT
CDR3 protein: CASSLIWGVTNEKLFF
V gene: TRBV7-8
J gene: TRBJ1-4
clone size: .
D gene: .

CDR3 DNA: TGTGCCAGCAGTTACTCGAGTACCGGGGAGCTGTTTTTT
CDR3 protein: CASSYSSTGELFF
V gene: TRBV6-5
J gene: TRBJ2-2
clone size: .
D gene: .

CDR3 DNA: TGTGCCAGCAGTTTATGGGGACAGGGGGCTCGGTACGAGCAGTACTTC
CDR3 protein: CASSLWGQGARYEQYF
V gene: TRBV27
J gene: TRBJ2-7
clone size: .
D gene: TRBD1

CDR3 DNA: TGTGCCAGCAGAAACGGAGACGGCAATGAGCAGTTCTTC
CDR3 protein: CASRNGDGNEQFF
V gene: TRBV7-3
J gene: TRBJ2-1
clone size: once
D gene: .

CDR3 DNA: TGTGCCAGCACCCTAGAGGCTAGCGGTTCAATGAAGCAGTTCTTC
CDR3 protein: CASTLEASGSMKQFF
V gene: TRBV6-1
J gene: TRBJ2-1
clone size: .
D gene: TRBD2

CDR3 DNA: TGTGCCAGCAGCTACCAACAGGGGAATGAAGCTTTCTTT
CDR3 protein: CASSYQQGNEAFF
V gene: TRBV7-9
J gene: TRBJ1-1
clone size: .
D gene: TRBD1

CDR3 DNA: TGTGCCAGCAGCGTAGATAGCGGGAGCTATACGCAGTATTTT
CDR3 protein: CASSVDSGSYTQYF
V gene: TRBV9
J gene: TRBJ2-3
clone size: .
D gene: TRBD2

CDR3 DNA: TGTGCCAGCAGCAGAGAAATCAACACTGAAGCTTTCTTT
CDR3 protein: CASSREINTEAFF
V gene: TRBV7-2
J gene: TRBJ1-1
clone size: .
D gene: .

CDR3 DNA: TGTGCCAGCAGCGTATCAGGGAACACCGGGGAGCTGTTTTTT
CDR3 protein: CASSVSGNTGELFF
V gene: TRBV9
J gene: TRBJ2-2
clone size: once
D gene: .

CDR3 DNA: TGTGCCAGCAGTGGACATTCAGGGGACTATGGCTACACCTTC
CDR3 protein: CASSGHSGDYGYTF
V gene: TRBV25-1
J gene: TRBJ1-2
clone size: .
D gene: .

CDR3 DNA: TGTGCCAGCAGGAGGGGGCTAGCGATCTCCTACGAGCAGTACTTC
CDR3 protein: CASRRGLAISYEQYF
V gene: TRBV2
J gene: TRBJ2-7
clone size: few
D gene: .

CDR3 DNA: TGTGCCAGCAGCTTGGCCCCCGGGACAGGAGAAAAACTGTTTTTT
CDR3 protein: CASSLAPGTGEKLFF
V gene: TRBV7-2
J gene: TRBJ1-4
clone size: .
D gene: TRBD1

CDR3 DNA: TGCGCCAGCAGCCCCGGTCCCCTCGGCACAGATACGCAGTATTTT
CDR3 protein: CASSPGPLGTDTQYF
V gene: TRBV4-1
J gene: TRBJ2-3
clone size: .
D gene: .

CDR3 DNA: TGTGCCAGCAGCTTTGCCCTAGCGGACTCCTACGAGCAGTACTTC
CDR3 protein: CASSFALADSYEQYF
V gene: TRBV7-2
J gene: TRBJ2-7
clone size: .
D gene: TRBD2

CDR3 DNA: TGTGCCAGTAGTACGCGCAACACCGGGGAGCTGTTTTTT
CDR3 protein: CASSTRNTGELFF
V gene: TRBV19
J gene: TRBJ2-2
clone size: .
D gene: .

CDR3 DNA: TGTGCCATCAGTCCGGGACTAGCGGGGGGCACCCAAGAGACCCAGTACTTC
CDR3 protein: CAISPGLAGGTQETQYF
V gene: TRBV10-3
J gene: TRBJ2-5
clone size: once
D gene: TRBD2

CDR3 DNA: TGTGCCAGCAGTTTGGGGACTAGCGGAGCCTACAATGAGCAGTTCTTC
CDR3 protein: CASSLGTSGAYNEQFF
V gene: TRBV27
J gene: TRBJ2-1
clone size: .
D gene: TRBD2

CDR3 DNA: TGTGCCAGCAGACAACTAGCGGGAGGAGGAGATACGCAGTATTTT
CDR3 protein: CASRQLAGGGDTQYF
V gene: TRBV6-4
J gene: TRBJ2-3
clone size: .
D gene: TRBD2

CDR3 DNA: TGTGCCAGCAGTTTAAGGGGGCCTGGAAACACCATATATTTT
CDR3 protein: CASSLRGPGNTIYF
V gene: TRBV27
J gene: TRBJ1-3
clone size: .
D gene: TRBD1

CDR3 DNA: TGTGCCAGCTCACCGACTAGCGGGGGTGGAGATACGCAGTATTTT
CDR3 protein: CASSPTSGGGDTQYF
V gene: TRBV18
J gene: TRBJ2-3
clone size: .
D gene: TRBD2

CDR3 DNA: TGTGCCAGCTCACCGGCGACAGGGGAAGCTTTCTTT
CDR3 protein: CASSPATGEAFF
V gene: TRBV18
J gene: TRBJ1-1
clone size: .
D gene: TRBD1

CDR3 DNA: TGTGCCAGCAGCCGAAAACTCAATGAAGCTTTCTTT
CDR3 protein: CASSRKLNEAFF
V gene: TRBV7-9
J gene: TRBJ1-1
clone size: .
D gene: .

CDR3 DNA: TGTGCCTGGAACCCCCGGGATCTCTCGGAAGCTTTCTTT
CDR3 protein: CAWNPRDLSEAFF
V gene: TRBV30
J gene: TRBJ1-1
clone size: .
D gene: .

CDR3 DNA: TGTGCCAGCTCACTGCGAGGGAGAGGAGAGACCCAGTACTTC
CDR3 protein: CASSLRGRGETQYF
V gene: TRBV18
J gene: TRBJ2-5
clone size: .
D gene: .

CDR3 DNA: TGCGCCAGCAGCTGGACAGGGAGCTCCTACGAGCAGTACTTC
CDR3 protein: CASSWTGSSYEQYF
V gene: TRBV5-1
J gene: TRBJ2-7
clone size: .
D gene: TRBD1